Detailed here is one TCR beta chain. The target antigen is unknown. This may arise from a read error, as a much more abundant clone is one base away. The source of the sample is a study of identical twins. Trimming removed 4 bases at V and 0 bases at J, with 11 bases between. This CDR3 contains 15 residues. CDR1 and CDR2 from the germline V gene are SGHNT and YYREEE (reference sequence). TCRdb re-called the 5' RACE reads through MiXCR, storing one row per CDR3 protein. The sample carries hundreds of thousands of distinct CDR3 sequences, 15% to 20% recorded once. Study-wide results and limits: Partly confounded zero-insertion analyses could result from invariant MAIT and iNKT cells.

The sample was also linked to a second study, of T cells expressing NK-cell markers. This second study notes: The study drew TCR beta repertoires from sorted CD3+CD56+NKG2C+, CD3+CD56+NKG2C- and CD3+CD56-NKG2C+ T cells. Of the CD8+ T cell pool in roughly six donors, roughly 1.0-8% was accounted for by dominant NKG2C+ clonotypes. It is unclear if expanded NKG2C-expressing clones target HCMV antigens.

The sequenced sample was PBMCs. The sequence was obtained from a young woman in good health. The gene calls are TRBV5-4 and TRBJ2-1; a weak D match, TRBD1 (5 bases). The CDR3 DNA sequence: TGTGCCAGCAGCCAAGGGGCTAGCTCCTACAATGAGCAGTTCTTC. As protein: CASSQGASSYNEQFF.